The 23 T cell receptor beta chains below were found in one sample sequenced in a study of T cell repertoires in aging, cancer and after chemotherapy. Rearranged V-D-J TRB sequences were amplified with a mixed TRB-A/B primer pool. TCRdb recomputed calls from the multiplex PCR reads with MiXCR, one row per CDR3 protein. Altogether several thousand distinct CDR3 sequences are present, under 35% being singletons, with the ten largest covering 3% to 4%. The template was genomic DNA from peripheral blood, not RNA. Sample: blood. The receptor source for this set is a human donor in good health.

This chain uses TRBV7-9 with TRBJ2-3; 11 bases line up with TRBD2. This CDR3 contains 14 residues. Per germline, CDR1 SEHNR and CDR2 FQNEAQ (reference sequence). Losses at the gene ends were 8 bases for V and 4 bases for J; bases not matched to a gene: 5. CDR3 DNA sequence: TGTGCCAGCGGCGTAGCGGGAGGGCCAGATACGCAGTATTTT. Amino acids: CASGVAGGPDTQYF.

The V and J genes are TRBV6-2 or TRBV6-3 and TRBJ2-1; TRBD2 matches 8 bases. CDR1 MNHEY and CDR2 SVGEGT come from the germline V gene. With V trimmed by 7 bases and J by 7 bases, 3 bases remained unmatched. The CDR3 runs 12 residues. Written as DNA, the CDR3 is TGTGCCAGCAATCGGGGGGGGAATGAGCAGTTCTTC. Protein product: CASNRGGNEQFF.

CDR3 in amino acids: CASSSQGSPAKNIQYF. The CDR3 DNA is TGTGCCAGCAGCTCACAGGGATCCCCAGCCAAAAACATTCAGTACTTC. The chain joins TRBV5-4 to TRBJ2-4, with D perhaps TRBD1 (6 bases). CDR3 length: 16 residues. Germline CDR1 and CDR2: SGHNT and YYREEE (reference sequence). Trimming pared 3 bases from V and 0 bases from J, leaving 13 bases between. Full variable domain (outside the CDR3, taken from reference TRBV5-4 and TRBJ2-4): ETGVTQSPTHLIKTRGQQVTLRCSSQSGHNTVSWYQQALGQGPQFIFQYYREEENGRGNFPPRFSGLQFPNYSSELNVNALELDDSALYLCASSSQGSPAKNIQYFGAGTRLSVL.

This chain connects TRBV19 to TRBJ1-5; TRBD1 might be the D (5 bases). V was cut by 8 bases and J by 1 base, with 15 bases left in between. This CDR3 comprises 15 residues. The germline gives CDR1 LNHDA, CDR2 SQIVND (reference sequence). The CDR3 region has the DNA TGTGCCAGTCGGGTGGGGGGAATAAGCAATCAGCCCCAGCATTTT. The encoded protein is CASRVGGISNQPQHF.

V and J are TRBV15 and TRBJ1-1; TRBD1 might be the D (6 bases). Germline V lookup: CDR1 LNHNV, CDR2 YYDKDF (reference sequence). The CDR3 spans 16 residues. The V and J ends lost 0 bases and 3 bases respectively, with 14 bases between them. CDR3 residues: CATSRDGGGPYTEAFF. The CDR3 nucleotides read TGTGCCACCAGCAGAGATGGCGGGGGGCCGTACACTGAAGCTTTCTTT.

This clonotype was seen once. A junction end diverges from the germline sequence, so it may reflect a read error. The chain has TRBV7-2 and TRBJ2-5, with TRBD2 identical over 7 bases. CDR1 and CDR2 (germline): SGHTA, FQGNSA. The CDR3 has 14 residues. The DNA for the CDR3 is TGTGTCAGCAGCTTTAACCCGGGGGGAGAGACCCAGTACTTC. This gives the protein CVSSFNPGGETQYF.

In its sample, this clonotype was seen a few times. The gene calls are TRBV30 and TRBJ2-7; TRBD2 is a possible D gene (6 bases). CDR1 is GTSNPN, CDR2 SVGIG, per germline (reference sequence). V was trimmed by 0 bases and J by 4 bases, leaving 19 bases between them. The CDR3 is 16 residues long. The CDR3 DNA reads TGTGCCTGGAGTGTAAGGATCAGGACGGGAGTGTACGAGCAGTACTTC. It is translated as CAWSVRIRTGVYEQYF.

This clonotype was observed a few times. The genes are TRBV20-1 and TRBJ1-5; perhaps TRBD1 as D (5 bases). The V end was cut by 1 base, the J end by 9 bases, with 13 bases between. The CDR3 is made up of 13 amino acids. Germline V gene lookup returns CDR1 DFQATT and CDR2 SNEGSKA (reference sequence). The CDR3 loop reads CSARVWGQAPQHF. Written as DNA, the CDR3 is TGCAGTGCTAGAGTCTGGGGCCAGGCGCCCCAGCATTTT.

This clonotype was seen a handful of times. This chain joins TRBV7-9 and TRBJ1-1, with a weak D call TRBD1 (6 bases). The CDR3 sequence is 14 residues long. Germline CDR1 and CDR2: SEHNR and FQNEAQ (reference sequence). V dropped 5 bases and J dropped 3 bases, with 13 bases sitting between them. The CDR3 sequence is CASSLRTDHTEAFF. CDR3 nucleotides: TGTGCCAGCAGCCTAAGGACAGATCACACTGAAGCTTTCTTT.

CDR3 loop: CASSLMGIGELFF. Here the CDR3 DNA reads TGTGCCAGCAGTTTAATGGGGATCGGGGAGCTGTTTTTT. This chain uses TRBV28 with TRBJ2-2, with unresolved D. Germline V gene lookup returns CDR1 MDHEN and CDR2 SYDVKM. V was trimmed by 2 bases and J by 7 bases, leaving 8 bases between them. This CDR3 contains 13 residues.

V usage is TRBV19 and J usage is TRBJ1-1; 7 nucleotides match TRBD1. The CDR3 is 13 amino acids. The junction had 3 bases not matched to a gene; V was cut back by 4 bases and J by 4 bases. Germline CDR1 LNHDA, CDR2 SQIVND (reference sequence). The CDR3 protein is CASSSTGATEAFF. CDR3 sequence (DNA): TGTGCCAGTAGTAGCACAGGGGCCACTGAAGCTTTCTTT.

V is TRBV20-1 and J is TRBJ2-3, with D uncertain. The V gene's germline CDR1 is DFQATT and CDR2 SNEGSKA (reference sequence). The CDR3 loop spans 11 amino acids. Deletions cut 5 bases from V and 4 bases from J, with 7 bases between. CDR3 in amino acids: CSARYSDTQYF. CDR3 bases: TGCAGTGCTCGATACTCAGATACGCAGTATTTT.

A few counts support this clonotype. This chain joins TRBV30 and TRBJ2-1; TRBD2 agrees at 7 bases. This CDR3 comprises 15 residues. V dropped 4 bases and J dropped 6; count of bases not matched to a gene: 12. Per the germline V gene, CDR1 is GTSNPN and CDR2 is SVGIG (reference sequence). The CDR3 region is CAWTVGGSGSNEQFF. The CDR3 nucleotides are TGTGCCTGGACCGTAGGAGGTAGCGGGTCCAATGAGCAGTTCTTC. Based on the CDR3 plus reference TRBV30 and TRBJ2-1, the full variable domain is SQTIHQWPATLVQPVGSPLSLECTVEGTSNPNLYWYRQAAGRGLQLLFYSVGIGQISSEVPQNLSASRPQDRQFILSSKKLLLSDSGFYLCAWTVGGSGSNEQFFGPGTRLTVL.

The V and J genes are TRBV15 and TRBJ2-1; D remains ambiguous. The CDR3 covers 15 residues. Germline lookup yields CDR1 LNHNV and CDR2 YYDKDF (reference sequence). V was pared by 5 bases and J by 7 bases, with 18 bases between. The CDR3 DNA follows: TGTGCCACCAGCTACACTTTAGGACGGAATAATGAGCAGTTCTTC. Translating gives CATSYTLGRNNEQFF.

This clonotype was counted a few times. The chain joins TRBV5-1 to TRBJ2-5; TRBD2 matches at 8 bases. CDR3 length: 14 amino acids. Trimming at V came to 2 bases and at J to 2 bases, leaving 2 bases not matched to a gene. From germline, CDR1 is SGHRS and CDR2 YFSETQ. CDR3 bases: TGCGCCAGCAGCTTAACTAGCGGACAAGAGACCCAGTACTTC. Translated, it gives CASSLTSGQETQYF.

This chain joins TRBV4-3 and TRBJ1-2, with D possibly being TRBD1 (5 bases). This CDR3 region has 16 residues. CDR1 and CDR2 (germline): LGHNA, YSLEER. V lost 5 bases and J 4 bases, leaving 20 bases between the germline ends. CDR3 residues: CASSTLKDGAVYGYTF. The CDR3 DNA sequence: TGCGCCAGCAGCACTTTAAAGGACGGGGCGGTCTATGGCTACACCTTC.

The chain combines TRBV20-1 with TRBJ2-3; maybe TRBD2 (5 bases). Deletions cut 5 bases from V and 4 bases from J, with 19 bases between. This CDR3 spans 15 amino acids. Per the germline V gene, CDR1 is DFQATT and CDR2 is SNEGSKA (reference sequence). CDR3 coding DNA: TGCAGTGCTCGTAGGGCGGGTACCAGCGCAGATACGCAGTATTTT. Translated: CSARRAGTSADTQYF.

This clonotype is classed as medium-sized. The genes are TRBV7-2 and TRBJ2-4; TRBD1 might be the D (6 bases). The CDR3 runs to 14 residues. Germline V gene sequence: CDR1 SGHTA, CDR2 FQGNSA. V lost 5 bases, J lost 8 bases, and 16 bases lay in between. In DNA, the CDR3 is TGTGCCAGCAGCCCGAACCTACAGGGTGACATTCAGTACTTC. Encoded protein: CASSPNLQGDIQYF.

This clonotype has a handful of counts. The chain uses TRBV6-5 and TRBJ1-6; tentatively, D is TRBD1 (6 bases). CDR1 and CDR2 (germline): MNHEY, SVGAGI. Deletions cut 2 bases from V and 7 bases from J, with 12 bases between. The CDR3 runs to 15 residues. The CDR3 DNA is TGTGCCAGCAGTTACCTTGACAGGTCGAATTCACCCCTCCACTTT. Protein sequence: CASSYLDRSNSPLHF.

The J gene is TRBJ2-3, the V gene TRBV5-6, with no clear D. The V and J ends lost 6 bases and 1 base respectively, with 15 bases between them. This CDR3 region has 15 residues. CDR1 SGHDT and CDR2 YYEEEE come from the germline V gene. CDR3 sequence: CASTPLLTGTDTQYF. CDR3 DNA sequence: TGTGCCAGCACCCCACTACTAACCGGCACAGATACGCAGTATTTT.

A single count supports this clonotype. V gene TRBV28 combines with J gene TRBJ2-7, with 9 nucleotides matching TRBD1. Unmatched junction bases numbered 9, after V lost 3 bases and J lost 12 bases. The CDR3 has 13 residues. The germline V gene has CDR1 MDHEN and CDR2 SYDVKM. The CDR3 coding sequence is TGTGCCAGCAGTTTCCGGGACAGGGATAGTTGGTACTTC. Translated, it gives CASSFRDRDSWYF.

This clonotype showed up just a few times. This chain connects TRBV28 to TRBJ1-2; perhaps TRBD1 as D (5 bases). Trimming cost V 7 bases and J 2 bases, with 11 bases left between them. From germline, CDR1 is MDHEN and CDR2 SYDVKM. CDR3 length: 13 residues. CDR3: CASIDSKNYGYTF. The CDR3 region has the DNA TGTGCCAGCATTGACAGTAAAAACTATGGCTACACCTTC.

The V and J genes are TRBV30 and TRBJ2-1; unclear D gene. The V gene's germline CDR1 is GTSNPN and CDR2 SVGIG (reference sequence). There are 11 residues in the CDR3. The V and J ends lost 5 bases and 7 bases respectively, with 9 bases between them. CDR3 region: CAWLLINEQFF. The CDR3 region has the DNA TGTGCCTGGCTGTTAATTAATGAGCAGTTCTTC. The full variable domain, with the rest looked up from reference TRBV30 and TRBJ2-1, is SQTIHQWPATLVQPVGSPLSLECTVEGTSNPNLYWYRQAAGRGLQLLFYSVGIGQISSEVPQNLSASRPQDRQFILSSKKLLLSDSGFYLCAWLLINEQFFGPGTRLTVL.